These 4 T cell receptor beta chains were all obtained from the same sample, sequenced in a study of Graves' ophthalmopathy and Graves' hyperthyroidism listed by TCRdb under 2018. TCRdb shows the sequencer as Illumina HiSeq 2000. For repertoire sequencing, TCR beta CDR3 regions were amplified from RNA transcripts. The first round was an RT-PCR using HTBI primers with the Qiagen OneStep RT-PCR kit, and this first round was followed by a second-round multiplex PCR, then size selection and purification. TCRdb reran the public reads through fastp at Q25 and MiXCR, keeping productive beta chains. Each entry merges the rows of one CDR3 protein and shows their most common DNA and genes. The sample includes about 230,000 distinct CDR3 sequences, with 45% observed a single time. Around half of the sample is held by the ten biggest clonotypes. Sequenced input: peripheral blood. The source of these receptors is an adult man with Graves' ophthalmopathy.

CDR3 DNA sequence: TGTGCCAGCAGTACCACAGGGGCCGTCTCTGGAAACACCATATATTTT. Translated, it gives CASSTTGAVSGNTIYF. The V call is TRBV25-1, the J call TRBJ1-3, with TRBD1 identical over 7 bases. Germline V gene lookup returns CDR1 MGHDK and CDR2 SYGVNS. The CDR3 is made up of 16 amino acids. V lost 5 bases and J lost 0; bases outside the gene matches: 7.

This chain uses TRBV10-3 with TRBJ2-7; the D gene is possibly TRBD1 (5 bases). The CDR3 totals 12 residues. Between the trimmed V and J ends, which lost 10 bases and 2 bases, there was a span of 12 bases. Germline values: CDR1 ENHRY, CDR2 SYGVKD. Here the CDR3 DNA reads TGTGCCAGCACCCCGACAGCCTACGAGCAGTACTTC. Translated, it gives CASTPTAYEQYF.

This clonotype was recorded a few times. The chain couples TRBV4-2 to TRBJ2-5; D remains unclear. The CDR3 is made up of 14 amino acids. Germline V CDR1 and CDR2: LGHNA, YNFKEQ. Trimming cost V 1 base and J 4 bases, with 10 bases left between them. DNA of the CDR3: TGTGCCAGCAGCCAAGGAGGTCCTAGAGAGACCCAGTACTTC. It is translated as CASSQGGPRETQYF.

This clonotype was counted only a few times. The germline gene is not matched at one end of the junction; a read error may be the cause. The CDR3 DNA reads TGCGCCAGCAGCTTGGGCGGGACAGGGGGGTTCTACGAGCAGTACTTC. This sequence encodes CASSLGGTGGFYEQYF. The V call is TRBV7-2, the J call TRBJ2-7, with 11 bases matching TRBD1. The germline V gene encodes CDR1 SGHTA and CDR2 FQGNSA. The CDR3 loop spans 16 amino acids.